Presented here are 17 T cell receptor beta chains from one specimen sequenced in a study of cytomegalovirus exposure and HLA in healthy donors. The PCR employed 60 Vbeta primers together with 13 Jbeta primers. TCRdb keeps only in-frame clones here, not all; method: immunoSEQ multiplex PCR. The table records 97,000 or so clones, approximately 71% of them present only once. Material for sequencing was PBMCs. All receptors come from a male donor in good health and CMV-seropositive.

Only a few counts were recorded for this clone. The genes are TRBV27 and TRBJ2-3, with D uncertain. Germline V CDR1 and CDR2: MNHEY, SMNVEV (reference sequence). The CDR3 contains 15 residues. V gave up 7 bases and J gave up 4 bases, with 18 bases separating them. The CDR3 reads CASTPGYTSSDTQYF. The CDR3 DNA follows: TGTGCCAGCACCCCAGGATATACGTCTTCAGATACGCAGTATTTT.

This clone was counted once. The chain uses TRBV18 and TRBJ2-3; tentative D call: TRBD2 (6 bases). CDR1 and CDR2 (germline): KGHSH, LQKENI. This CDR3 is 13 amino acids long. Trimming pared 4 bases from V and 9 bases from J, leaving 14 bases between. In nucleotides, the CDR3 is TGTGCCAGCTCACTGCAGACTAGTTCAACGCAGTATTTT. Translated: CASSLQTSSTQYF.

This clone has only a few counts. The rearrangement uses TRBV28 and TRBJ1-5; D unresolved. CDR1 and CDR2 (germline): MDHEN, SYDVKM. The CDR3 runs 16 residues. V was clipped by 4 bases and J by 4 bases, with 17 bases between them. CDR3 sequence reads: CASSSLRVFGNQPQHF. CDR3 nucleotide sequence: TGTGCCAGCAGTTCGCTTCGGGTTTTTGGGAATCAGCCCCAGCATTTT.

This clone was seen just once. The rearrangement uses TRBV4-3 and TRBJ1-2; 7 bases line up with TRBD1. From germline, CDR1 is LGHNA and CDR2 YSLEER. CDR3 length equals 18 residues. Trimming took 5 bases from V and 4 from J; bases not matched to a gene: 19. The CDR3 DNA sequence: TGCGCCAGCAGCTCGGGGGCCTTACAGGGGACTCGGATCTATGGCTACACCTTC. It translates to CASSSGALQGTRIYGYTF.

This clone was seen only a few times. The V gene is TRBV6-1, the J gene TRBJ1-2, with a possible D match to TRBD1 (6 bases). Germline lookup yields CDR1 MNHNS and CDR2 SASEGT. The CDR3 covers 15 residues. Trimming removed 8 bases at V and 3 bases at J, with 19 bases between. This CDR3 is CASSKLEAGDYGYTF. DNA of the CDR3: TGTGCCAGCTCCAAACTCGAGGCAGGGGACTATGGCTACACCTTC.

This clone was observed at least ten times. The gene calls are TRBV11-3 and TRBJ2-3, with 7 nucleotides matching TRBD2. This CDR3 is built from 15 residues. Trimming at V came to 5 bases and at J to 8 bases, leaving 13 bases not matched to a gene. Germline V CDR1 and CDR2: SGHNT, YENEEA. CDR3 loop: CASSPRRGSPRTQYF. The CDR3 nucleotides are TGTGCCAGCAGCCCCCGCCGCGGGAGCCCACGTACGCAGTATTTT. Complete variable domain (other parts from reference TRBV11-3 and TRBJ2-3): EAGVVQSPRYKIIEKKQPVAFWCNPISGHNTLYWYLQNLGQGPELLIRYENEEAVDDSQLPKDRFSAERLKGVDSTLKIQPAELGDSAVYLCASSPRRGSPRTQYFGPGTRLTVL.

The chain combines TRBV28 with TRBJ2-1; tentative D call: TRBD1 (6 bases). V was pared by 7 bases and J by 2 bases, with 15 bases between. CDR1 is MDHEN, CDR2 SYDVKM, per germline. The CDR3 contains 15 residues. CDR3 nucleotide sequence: TGTGCCAGCACCCCCCCAGGGGTCCCCTACAATGAGCAGTTCTTC. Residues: CASTPPGVPYNEQFF.

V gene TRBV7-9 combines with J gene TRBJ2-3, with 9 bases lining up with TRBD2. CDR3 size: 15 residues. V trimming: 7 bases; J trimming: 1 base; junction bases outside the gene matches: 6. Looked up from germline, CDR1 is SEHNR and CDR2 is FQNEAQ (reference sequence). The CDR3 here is CASTAGGRGTDTQYF. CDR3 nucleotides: TGTGCCAGCACAGCGGGAGGTCGGGGCACAGATACGCAGTATTTT.

The CDR3 protein is CASSGGTGRNTEAFF. The CDR3 nucleotides are TGTGCCAGCAGTGGGGGGACAGGTAGGAACACTGAAGCTTTCTTT. This sequence joins TRBV28 and TRBJ1-1; 8 nucleotides line up with TRBD1. The CDR3 is 15 amino acids. Germline V CDR1 and CDR2: MDHEN, SYDVKM. Trimming took 5 bases from V and 1 from J; bases not matched to a gene: 6. The full variable domain, completed using reference TRBV28 and TRBJ1-1, is DVKVTQSSRYLVKRTGEKVFLECVQDMDHENMFWYRQDPGLGLRLIYFSYDVKMKEKGDIPEGYSVSREKKERFSLILESASTNQTSMYLCASSGGTGRNTEAFFGQGTRLTVV.

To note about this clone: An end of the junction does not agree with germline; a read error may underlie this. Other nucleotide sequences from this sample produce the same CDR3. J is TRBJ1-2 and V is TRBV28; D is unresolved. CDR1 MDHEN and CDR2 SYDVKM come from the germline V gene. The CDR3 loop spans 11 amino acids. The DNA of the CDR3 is TGTGCCTCCTTCTCTAACTATGGCTACACTTTC. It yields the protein CASFSNYGYTF.

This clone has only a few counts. This chain's CDR3 is CASSPRGQRPDTQYF. In nucleotides, the CDR3 is TGTGCCAGCAGCCCTCGGGGACAGAGACCAGATACGCAGTATTTT. The chain joins TRBV9 to TRBJ2-3, with 7 bases aligning to TRBD1. CDR3 length equals 15 residues. Trimming removed 4 bases from V and 4 bases from J; junction bases left unmatched: 9. Per germline, CDR1 SGDLS and CDR2 YYNGEE.

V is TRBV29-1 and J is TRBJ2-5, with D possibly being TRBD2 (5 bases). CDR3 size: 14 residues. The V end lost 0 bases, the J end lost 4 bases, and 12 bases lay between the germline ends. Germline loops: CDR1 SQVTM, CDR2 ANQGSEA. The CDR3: CSVEEGSRLETQYF. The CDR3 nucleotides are TGCAGCGTTGAAGAGGGGAGCCGTTTAGAGACCCAGTACTTC.

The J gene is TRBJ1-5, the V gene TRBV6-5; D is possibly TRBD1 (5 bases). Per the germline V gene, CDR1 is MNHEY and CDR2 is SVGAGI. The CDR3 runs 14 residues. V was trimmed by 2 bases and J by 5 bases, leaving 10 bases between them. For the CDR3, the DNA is TGTGCCAGCAGTTACGGGGCCACTTATCAGCCCCAGCATTTT. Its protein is CASSYGATYQPQHF.

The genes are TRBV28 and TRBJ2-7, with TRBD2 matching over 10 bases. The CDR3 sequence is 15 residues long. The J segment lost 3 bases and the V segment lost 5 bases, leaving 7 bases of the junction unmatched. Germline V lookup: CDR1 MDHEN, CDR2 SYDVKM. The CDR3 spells CASSVLAGALYEQYF. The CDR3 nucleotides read TGTGCCAGCAGTGTCCTAGCGGGAGCTCTCTACGAGCAGTACTTC.

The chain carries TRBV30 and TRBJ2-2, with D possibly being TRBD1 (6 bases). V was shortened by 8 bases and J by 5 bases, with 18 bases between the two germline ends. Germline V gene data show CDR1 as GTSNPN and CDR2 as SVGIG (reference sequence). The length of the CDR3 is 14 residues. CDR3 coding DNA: TGTGCCGTAACACAGGGTGCGGTTACCGGGGAGCTGTTTTTT. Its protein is CAVTQGAVTGELFF.

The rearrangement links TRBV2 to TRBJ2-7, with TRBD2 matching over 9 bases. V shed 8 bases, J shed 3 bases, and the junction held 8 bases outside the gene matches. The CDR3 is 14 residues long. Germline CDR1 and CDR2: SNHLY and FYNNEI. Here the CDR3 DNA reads TGTGCCAGCGGCAGACTAGCGGCAAACTACGAGCAGTACTTC. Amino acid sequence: CASGRLAANYEQYF.

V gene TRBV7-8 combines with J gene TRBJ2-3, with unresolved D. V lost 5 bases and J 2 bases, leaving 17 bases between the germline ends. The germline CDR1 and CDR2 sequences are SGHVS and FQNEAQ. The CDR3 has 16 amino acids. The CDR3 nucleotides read TGTGCCAGCAGCCCCTCGACAAGAACACTCACAGATACGCAGTATTTT. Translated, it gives CASSPSTRTLTDTQYF. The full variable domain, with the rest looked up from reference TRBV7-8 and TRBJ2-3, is GAGVSQSPRYKVAKRGQDVALRCDPISGHVSLFWYQQALGQGPEFLTYFQNEAQLDKSGLPSDRFFAERPEGSVSTLKIQRTQQEDSAVYLCASSPSTRTLTDTQYFGPGTRLTVL.